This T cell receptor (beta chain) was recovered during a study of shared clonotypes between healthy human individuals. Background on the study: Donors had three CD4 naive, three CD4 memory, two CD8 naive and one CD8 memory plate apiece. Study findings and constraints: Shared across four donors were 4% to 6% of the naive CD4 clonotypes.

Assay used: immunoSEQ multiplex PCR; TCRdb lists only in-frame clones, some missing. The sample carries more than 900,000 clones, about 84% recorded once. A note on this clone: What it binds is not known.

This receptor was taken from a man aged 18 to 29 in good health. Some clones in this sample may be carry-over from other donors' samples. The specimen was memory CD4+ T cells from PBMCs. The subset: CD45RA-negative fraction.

The CDR3 coding sequence is TGTGCCAGCAGCTGGACCTCTGGGGCCAACGTCCTGACTTTC. It encodes CASSWTSGANVLTF. The chain joins TRBV5-6 to TRBJ2-6; no clear D gene. Germline CDR1 and CDR2: SGHDT and YYEEEE. The CDR3 has 14 amino acids. Trimming removed 3 bases from V and 0 bases from J, with 4 bases in between.